These 28 T cell receptor beta chains were sequenced from one sample in a study of blood T cell repertoires in COVID-19. The method was immunoSEQ multiplex PCR; TCRdb's version includes in-frame clones alone and lacks a portion of them. The table lists roughly 250,000 clones, approximately 89% of them singletons, with around 1.2% in the top ten. The specimen sequenced was PBMCs or T cells enriched from blood (not recorded which). All receptors come from a woman aged 35 to 49 with acute COVID-19.

V gene TRBV6-4 combines with J gene TRBJ2-3, with 10 bases aligning to TRBD1. The J segment lost 2 bases and the V segment lost 3 bases, leaving 2 bases of the junction unmatched. Germline V gives CDR1 MRHNA, CDR2 SNTAGT. The CDR3 has 15 residues. In DNA, the CDR3 is TGTGCCAGCAGTGAAGGGACAGGGGCCACAGATACGCAGTATTTT. It translates to CASSEGTGATDTQYF.

The J gene is TRBJ1-1, the V gene TRBV10-3; D gene ambiguous. The CDR3 spans 15 residues. Germline V lookup: CDR1 ENHRY, CDR2 SYGVKD. V was pared by 7 bases and J by 0 bases, with 15 bases between. In DNA, the CDR3 is TGTGCCATCACCCCCAGCGGAGGGATGAACACTGAAGCTTTCTTT. It yields the protein CAITPSGGMNTEAFF.

CDR3 region: CASSLAGNQPQHF. The CDR3, as DNA: TGTGCCAGCAGTTTGGCGGGGAATCAGCCCCAGCATTTT. The V call is TRBV12-3 or TRBV12-4, the J call TRBJ1-5; D uncertain. Trimming stripped 3 bases from V and 4 bases from J, with 7 bases between. The CDR3 runs 13 residues.

The chain recombines TRBV7-6 with TRBJ2-1; 11 bases match TRBD1. Germline CDR1 SGHVS, CDR2 FNYEAQ. Trimming took 1 base from V and 7 from J; bases not matched to a gene: 3. The CDR3 sequence is 15 residues long. The CDR3 here is CASSLGTGGFNEQFF. The CDR3 DNA reads as TGTGCCAGCAGCTTAGGGACAGGGGGCTTTAATGAGCAGTTCTTC.

This chain uses TRBV2 with TRBJ2-3; the match to TRBD2 covers 8 bases. The CDR3 runs 14 residues. The V gene end was trimmed by 8 bases and the J gene end by 3 bases; junction bases not matched to a gene: 7. CDR1 and CDR2 from the germline V gene are SNHLY and FYNNEI. CDR3 nucleotides: TGTGCCAGCGCCGGGGGCGGGAGGACAGATACGCAGTATTTT. Residues: CASAGGGRTDTQYF.

This clone showed up just once. An end of the junction does not agree with germline; a read error may underlie this. The identical CDR3 is also encoded by other nucleotide sequences in the sample. The chain combines TRBV18 with TRBJ2-2; D might be TRBD2 (5 bases). This CDR3 has 16 residues. Germline V gene lookup returns CDR1 KGHSH and CDR2 LQKENI. CDR3 sequence (DNA): TGTGCCAGCTCACCAGCTACCCCTGCGAACACCGGGGAGTTGTTTTTT. This sequence encodes CASSPATPANTGELFF.

V gene TRBV14 combines with J gene TRBJ2-1; 7 nucleotides agree with TRBD2. Germline CDR1 is SGHDN and CDR2 is FVKESK. The CDR3 consists of 17 residues. The V gene end was trimmed by 4 bases and the J gene end by 7 bases; junction bases not matched to a gene: 16. The CDR3 is CASSPSAGPQPANEQFF. Here the CDR3 DNA reads TGTGCCAGCAGCCCTTCAGCGGGACCACAGCCAGCGAATGAGCAGTTCTTC.

The chain links TRBV11-2 to TRBJ1-6; D remains ambiguous. CDR1 and CDR2 from the germline V gene are SGHAT and FQNNGV. V was pared by 5 bases and J by 4 bases, with 21 bases between. This CDR3 comprises 18 residues. In DNA form, the CDR3 reads TGTGCCAGCAGCCGAAGCTTAATCTTGGCGGATTATAATTCACCCCTCCACTTT. This encodes CASSRSLILADYNSPLHF.

This clone was seen just once. The chain recombines TRBV7-6 with TRBJ2-5, with TRBD2 identical over 7 bases. Germline assignment: CDR1 SGHVS and CDR2 FNYEAQ. The CDR3 runs 15 residues. The J segment lost 1 base and the V segment lost 0 bases, leaving 2 bases of the junction unmatched. In DNA form, the CDR3 reads TGTGCCAGCAGCTTAGCGCTAGCGGCCCAAGAGACCCAGTACTTC. Translating it yields CASSLALAAQETQYF.

The V and J genes are TRBV12-3 or TRBV12-4 and TRBJ1-2; D is unresolved. The CDR3 is 12 amino acids. Trimming cost V 3 bases and J 5 bases, with 7 bases left between them. The CDR3 is CASSFASYGYTF. DNA of the CDR3: TGTGCCAGCAGTTTTGCGTCATATGGCTACACCTTC.

The rearrangement links TRBV19 to TRBJ2-3; D is perhaps TRBD2 (6 bases). Germline V gene lookup returns CDR1 LNHDA and CDR2 SQIVND (reference sequence). Trimming cost V 7 bases and J 2 bases, with 19 bases left between them. This CDR3 region has 16 residues. The CDR3 is CASKFSGAGLTDTQYF. Written as DNA, the CDR3 is TGTGCCAGTAAATTTTCAGGCGCGGGACTCACAGATACGCAGTATTTT.

The chain couples TRBV18 to TRBJ1-2; tentative D call: TRBD1 (6 bases). Germline V lookup: CDR1 KGHSH, CDR2 LQKENI. V gave up 2 bases and J gave up 1 base, with 11 bases separating them. The CDR3 consists of 15 residues. This CDR3 is CASSPGTGSNYGYTF. Here the CDR3 DNA reads TGTGCCAGCTCACCAGGAACAGGGAGTAACTATGGCTACACCTTC.

V and J are TRBV11-3 and TRBJ2-2, with 8 bases lining up with TRBD1. CDR1 is SGHNT, CDR2 YENEEA, per germline. The CDR3 consists of 15 residues. J lost 3 bases, V lost 5 bases, and 5 bases had no gene match. The chain's CDR3 is CASSSNRGDTGELFF. The CDR3 bases are TGTGCCAGCAGCAGTAACAGGGGGGACACCGGGGAGCTGTTTTTT.

The V and J genes are TRBV6-6 and TRBJ1-1; the match to TRBD1 covers 11 bases. Trimming took 6 bases from V and 1 from J; bases not matched to a gene: 4. CDR1 MNHNY and CDR2 SVGAGI come from the germline V gene (reference sequence). The length of the CDR3 is 15 residues. CDR3 region: CASRLGQGANTEAFF. Written as DNA, the CDR3 is TGTGCCAGCAGGCTCGGACAGGGGGCGAACACTGAAGCTTTCTTT.

The chain couples TRBV7-9 to TRBJ1-5, with D unclear. Germline CDR1 is SEHNR and CDR2 is FQNEAQ (reference sequence). This CDR3 is built from 14 residues. V was trimmed by 4 bases and J by 3 bases, leaving 10 bases between them. The CDR3 sequence is CASSSLWANQPQHF. For the CDR3, the DNA is TGTGCCAGCAGCTCACTGTGGGCCAATCAGCCCCAGCATTTT.

The V call is TRBV15, the J call TRBJ2-7; D is possibly TRBD1 (5 bases). Germline V gene sequence: CDR1 LNHNV, CDR2 YYDKDF (reference sequence). The CDR3 has 16 residues. Trimming removed 0 bases at V and 5 bases at J, with 17 bases between. CDR3 protein: CATSRDYGQGGNEQYF. CDR3 DNA: TGTGCCACCAGCAGAGATTACGGCCAGGGTGGCAACGAGCAGTACTTC.

This clone was seen a single time. This chain connects TRBV3-1 (or the pseudogene TRBV3-2) to TRBJ2-5, with 8 bases fitting TRBD2. There are 14 residues in the CDR3. The V gene's germline CDR1 is LGHDT and CDR2 YNNKEL (reference sequence). Trimming took 3 bases from V and 4 from J; bases not matched to a gene: 4. The chain's CDR3 is CASSQLAGGETQYF. For the CDR3, the DNA is TGTGCCAGCAGCCAGCTTGCGGGAGGAGAGACCCAGTACTTC.

The chain combines TRBV10-3 with TRBJ1-2; the match to TRBD1 covers 7 bases. V lost 6 bases, J lost 0 bases, and 4 bases stayed unmatched. Germline CDR1 ENHRY, CDR2 SYGVKD. The CDR3 has 14 amino acids. The CDR3 is CAIRGTETNYGYTF. DNA of the CDR3: TGTGCCATCAGGGGGACAGAGACTAACTATGGCTACACCTTC.

This chain connects TRBV4-1 to TRBJ2-3; 8 positions match TRBD1. Germline values: CDR1 MGHRA, CDR2 YSYEKL. Trimming cost V 2 bases and J 4 bases; bases outside gene matches: 5. The CDR3 is made up of 15 amino acids. The CDR3 here is CASSQHGTGPDTQYF. The DNA of the CDR3 is TGCGCCAGCAGCCAACATGGGACAGGACCAGATACGCAGTATTTT.

The chain recombines TRBV28 with TRBJ1-3, with D possibly TRBD1 on 6 matching bases. V lost 6 bases to trimming and J lost 1 base, with 10 bases between them. This CDR3 has 14 residues. The germline gives CDR1 MDHEN, CDR2 SYDVKM. The CDR3 reads CASSRGYSGNTIYF. Written as DNA, the CDR3 is TGTGCCAGCAGCAGGGGATATTCTGGAAACACCATATATTTT.

This chain joins TRBV7-9 and TRBJ1-6, with TRBD1 matching 8 bases. Germline V gives CDR1 SEHNR, CDR2 FQNEAQ (reference sequence). J was trimmed by 6 bases and V by 3 bases; bases with no gene match: 10. CDR3 size: 17 residues. CDR3 sequence (DNA): TGTGCCAGCAGCTTGGGGATCGGACAGGGCTTTAATTCACCCCTCCACTTT. Protein sequence: CASSLGIGQGFNSPLHF.

The CDR3 DNA reads TGTGCCAGCAGCTTAGTCAGCTCCTACGAGCAGTACTTC. Amino acid sequence: CASSLVSSYEQYF. The chain uses TRBV7-9 and TRBJ2-7; D is undetermined. Trimming stripped 1 base from V and 0 bases from J, with 4 bases between. The germline CDR1 and CDR2 sequences are SEHNR and FQNEAQ (reference sequence). The CDR3 is made up of 13 amino acids.

The rearrangement joins TRBV5-1 to TRBJ2-7, with a tentative D call TRBD2 (5 bases). There are 16 residues in the CDR3. Germline loops: CDR1 SGHRS, CDR2 YFSETQ. V was pared by 4 bases and J by 7 bases, with 24 bases between. The CDR3 region is CASSTPGRGSSREQYF. The CDR3 coding sequence is TGCGCCAGCAGCACACCAGGACGGGGATCCTCTCGTGAGCAGTACTTC.

The chain couples TRBV3-1 (or the pseudogene TRBV3-2) to TRBJ2-7; 12 bases line up with TRBD2. Germline-derived CDR1 and CDR2 are LGHDT and YNNKEL (reference sequence). V shed 1 base, J shed 9 bases, and the junction held 10 bases outside the gene matches. The CDR3 is 16 amino acids. The CDR3 sequence is CASSQGLAGVSRVQYF. The CDR3 DNA reads TGTGCCAGCAGCCAAGGACTAGCGGGAGTATCTCGTGTGCAGTACTTC.

The chain uses TRBV10-3 and TRBJ2-3; TRBD2 is a possible D gene (5 bases). The CDR3 is 12 residues long. CDR1 ENHRY and CDR2 SYGVKD come from the germline V gene. V was cut by 9 bases and J by 4 bases, with 11 bases left in between. The CDR3 DNA reads as TGTGCCATTGGGAGTATGCCAGATACGCAGTATTTT. Translating it yields CAIGSMPDTQYF.

This clone was observed once. This chain links TRBV5-6 with TRBJ2-1; D not certain. Trimming left V 1 base short and J 4 bases short, with 15 bases between. The germline V gene encodes CDR1 SGHDT and CDR2 YYEEEE. The CDR3 extends over 16 amino acids. The CDR3, as DNA: TGTGCCAGCAGCTTGCTAGAACTCAGCCTGTACAATGAGCAGTTCTTC. Its protein is CASSLLELSLYNEQFF.

J is TRBJ2-1 and V is TRBV5-1; the match to TRBD1 covers 7 bases. The CDR3 consists of 15 residues. The junction had 5 bases not matched to a gene; V was cut back by 1 base and J by 4 bases. Per the germline V gene, CDR1 is SGHRS and CDR2 is YFSETQ. The CDR3 loop reads CASSLQGTAYNEQFF. The DNA of the CDR3 is TGCGCCAGCAGCTTGCAGGGGACAGCGTACAATGAGCAGTTCTTC.

The chain links TRBV6-2 or TRBV6-3 to TRBJ1-5; maybe TRBD1 (6 bases). CDR1 is MNHEY, CDR2 SVGEGT, per germline. CDR3 length: 14 residues. V gave up 5 bases and J gave up 4 bases, with 12 bases separating them. CDR3 residues: CASSPTGGNQPQHF. The CDR3 DNA reads TGTGCCAGCAGTCCGACAGGAGGAAATCAGCCCCAGCATTTT.